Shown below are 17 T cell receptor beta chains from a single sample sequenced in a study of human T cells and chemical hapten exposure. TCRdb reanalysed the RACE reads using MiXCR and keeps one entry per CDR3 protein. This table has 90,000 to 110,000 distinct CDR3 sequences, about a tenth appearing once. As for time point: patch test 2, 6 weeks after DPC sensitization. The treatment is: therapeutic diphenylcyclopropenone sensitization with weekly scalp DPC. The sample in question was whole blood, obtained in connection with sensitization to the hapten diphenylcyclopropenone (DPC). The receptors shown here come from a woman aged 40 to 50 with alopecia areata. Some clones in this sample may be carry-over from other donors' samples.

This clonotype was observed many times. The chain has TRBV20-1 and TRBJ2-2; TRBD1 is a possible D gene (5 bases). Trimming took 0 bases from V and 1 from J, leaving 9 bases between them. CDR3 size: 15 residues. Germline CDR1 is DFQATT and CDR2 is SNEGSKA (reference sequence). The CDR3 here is CSARDPRENTGELFF. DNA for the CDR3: TGCAGTGCTAGAGACCCCAGGGAGAACACCGGGGAGCTGTTTTTT.

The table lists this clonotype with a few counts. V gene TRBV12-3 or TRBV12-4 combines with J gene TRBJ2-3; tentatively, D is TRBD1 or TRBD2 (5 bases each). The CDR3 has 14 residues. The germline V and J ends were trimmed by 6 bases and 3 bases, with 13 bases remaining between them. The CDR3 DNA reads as TGTGCCAGCAGCTCTCCGGGACCAACAGATACGCAGTATTTT. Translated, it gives CASSSPGPTDTQYF.

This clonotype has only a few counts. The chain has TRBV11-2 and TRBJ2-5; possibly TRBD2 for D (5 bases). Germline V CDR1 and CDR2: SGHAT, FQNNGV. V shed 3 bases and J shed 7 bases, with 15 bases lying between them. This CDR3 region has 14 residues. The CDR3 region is CASSLYGVSGTQYF. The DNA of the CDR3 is TGTGCCAGCAGCTTGTACGGGGTCTCCGGGACCCAGTACTTC. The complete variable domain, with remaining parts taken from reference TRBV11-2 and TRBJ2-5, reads EAGVAQSPRYKIIEKRQSVAFWCNPISGHATLYWYQQILGQGPKLLIQFQNNGVVDDSQLPKDRFSAERLKGVDSTLKIQPAKLEDSAVYLCASSLYGVSGTQYFGPGTRLLVL.

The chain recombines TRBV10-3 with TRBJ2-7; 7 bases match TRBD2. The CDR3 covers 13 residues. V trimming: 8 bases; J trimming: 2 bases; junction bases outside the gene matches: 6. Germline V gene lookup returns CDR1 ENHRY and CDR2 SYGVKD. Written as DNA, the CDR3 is TGTGCCATCGCGGGGGACCGAACCTACGAGCAGTACTTC. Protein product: CAIAGDRTYEQYF.

CDR3: CASSLSNLLGNEQFF. The CDR3 DNA reads as TGTGCCAGCAGTTTATCTAACTTACTGGGCAATGAGCAGTTCTTC. This chain uses TRBV12-3 or TRBV12-4 with TRBJ2-1; unclear D gene. The germline V and J ends were trimmed by 2 bases and 6 bases, with 14 bases remaining between them. The CDR3 is made up of 15 amino acids.

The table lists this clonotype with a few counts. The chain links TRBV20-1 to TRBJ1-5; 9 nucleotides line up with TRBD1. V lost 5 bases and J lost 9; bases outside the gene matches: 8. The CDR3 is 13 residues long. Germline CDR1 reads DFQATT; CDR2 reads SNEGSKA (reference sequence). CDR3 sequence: CSAGTGLNGPQHF. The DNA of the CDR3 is TGCAGTGCTGGGACAGGGCTCAACGGGCCCCAGCATTTT.

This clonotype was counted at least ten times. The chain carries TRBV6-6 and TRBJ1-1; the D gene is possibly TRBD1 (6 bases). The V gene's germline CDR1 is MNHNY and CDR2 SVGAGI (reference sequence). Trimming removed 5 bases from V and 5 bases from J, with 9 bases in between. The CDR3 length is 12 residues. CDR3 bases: TGTGCCAGCAGTGAGGGGGGGACTGAAGCTTTCTTT. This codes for CASSEGGTEAFF.

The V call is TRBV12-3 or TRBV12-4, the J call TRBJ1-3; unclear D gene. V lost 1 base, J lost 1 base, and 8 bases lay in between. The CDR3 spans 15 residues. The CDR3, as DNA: TGTGCCAGCAGTTTAGGGGCCAATTCTGGAAACACCATATATTTT. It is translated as CASSLGANSGNTIYF.

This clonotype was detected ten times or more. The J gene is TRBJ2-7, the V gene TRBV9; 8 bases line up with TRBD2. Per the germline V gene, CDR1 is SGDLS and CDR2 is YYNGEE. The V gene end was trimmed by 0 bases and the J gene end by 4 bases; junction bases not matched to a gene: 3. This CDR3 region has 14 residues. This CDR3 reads CASSVDGGAYEQYF. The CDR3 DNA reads TGTGCCAGCAGCGTAGACGGGGGGGCTTACGAGCAGTACTTC.

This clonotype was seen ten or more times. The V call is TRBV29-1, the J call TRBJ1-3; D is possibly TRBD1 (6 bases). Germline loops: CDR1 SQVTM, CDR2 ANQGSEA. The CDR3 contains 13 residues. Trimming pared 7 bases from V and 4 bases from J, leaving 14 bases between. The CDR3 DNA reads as TGCAGCGCGCAGGGGACGAGAGGAAACACCATATATTTT. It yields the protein CSAQGTRGNTIYF. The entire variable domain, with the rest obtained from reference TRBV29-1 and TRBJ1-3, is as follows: SAVISQKPSRDICQRGTSLTIQCQVDSQVTMMFWYRQQPGQSLTLIATANQGSEATYESGFVIDKFPISRPNLTFSTLTVSNMSPEDSSIYLCSAQGTRGNTIYFGEGSWLTVV.

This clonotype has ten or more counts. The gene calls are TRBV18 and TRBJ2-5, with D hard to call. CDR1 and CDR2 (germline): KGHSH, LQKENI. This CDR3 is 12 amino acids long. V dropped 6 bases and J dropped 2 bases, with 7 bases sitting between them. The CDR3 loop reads CASSLTQETQYF. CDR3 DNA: TGTGCCAGCTCGCTCACTCAAGAGACCCAGTACTTC. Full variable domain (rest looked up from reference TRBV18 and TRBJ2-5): NAGVMQNPRHLVRRRGQEARLRCSPMKGHSHVYWYRQLPEEGLKFMVYLQKENIIDESGMPKERFSAEFPKEGPSILRIQQVVRGDSAAYFCASSLTQETQYFGPGTRLLVL.

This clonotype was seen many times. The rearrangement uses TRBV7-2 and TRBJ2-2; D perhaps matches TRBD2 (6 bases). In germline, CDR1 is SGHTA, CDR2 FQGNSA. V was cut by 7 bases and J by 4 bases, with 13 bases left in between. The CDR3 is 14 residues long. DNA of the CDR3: TGTGCCAGCAAGTCCGGGGGTTCCACCGGGGAGCTGTTTTTT. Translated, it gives CASKSGGSTGELFF.

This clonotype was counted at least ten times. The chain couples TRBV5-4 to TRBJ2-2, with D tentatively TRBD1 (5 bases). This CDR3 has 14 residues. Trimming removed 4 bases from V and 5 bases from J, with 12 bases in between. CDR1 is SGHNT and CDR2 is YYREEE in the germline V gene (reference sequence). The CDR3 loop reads CASSPRTGTGELFF. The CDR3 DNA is TGTGCCAGCAGCCCACGTACAGGAACCGGGGAGCTGTTTTTT.

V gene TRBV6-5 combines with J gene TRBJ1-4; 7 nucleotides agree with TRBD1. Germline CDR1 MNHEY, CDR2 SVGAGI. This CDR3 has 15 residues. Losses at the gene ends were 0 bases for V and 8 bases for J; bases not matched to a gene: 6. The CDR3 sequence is CASSYSSRGGEKLFF. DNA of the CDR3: TGTGCCAGCAGTTACTCTTCCAGGGGGGGGGAAAAACTGTTTTTT.

The CDR3 loop is CASSYHKSIADTQYF. The DNA for the CDR3 is TGTGCCAGCAGTTACCACAAGTCAATTGCCGATACGCAGTATTTT. The chain couples TRBV6-8 to TRBJ2-3; D remains ambiguous. Germline V lookup: CDR1 MNHGY, CDR2 SAAAGT. The CDR3 is 15 residues long. V lost 2 bases and J lost 6, with 15 bases in between.

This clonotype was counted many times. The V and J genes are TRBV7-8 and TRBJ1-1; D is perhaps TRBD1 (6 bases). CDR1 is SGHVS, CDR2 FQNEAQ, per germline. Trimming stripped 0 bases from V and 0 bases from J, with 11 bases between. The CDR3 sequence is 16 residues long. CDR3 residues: CASSLANRVMNTEAFF. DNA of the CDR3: TGTGCCAGCAGCTTAGCGAACAGGGTTATGAACACTGAAGCTTTCTTT.

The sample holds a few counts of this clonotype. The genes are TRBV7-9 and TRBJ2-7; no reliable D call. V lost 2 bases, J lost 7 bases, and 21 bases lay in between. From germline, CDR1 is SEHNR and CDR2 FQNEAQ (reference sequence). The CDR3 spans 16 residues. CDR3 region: CASSLTPRPPVREQYF. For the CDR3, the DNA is TGTGCCAGCAGCTTAACCCCTCGTCCCCCTGTGAGGGAGCAGTACTTC.